The rows below give T cell receptor beta chains drawn from one sample of a study of neurological immune-mediated disorders. TCRdb ran MiXCR on the 5' RACE reads and lists one entry per CDR3 protein. The repertoire holds approximately 28,000 distinct CDR3 sequences, with about an eighth as singletons. The sequencing sample was made of CD4+ T cells from blood. Receptors originate from a female donor with HTLV-1-associated myelopathy (HAM/TSP). The CDR3 runs from the conserved cysteine through the conserved F or W. D genes are given only for firm matches. The size field reads how often the clone was seen (once, few, many) or a class if it is expanded.

d_call	clone_size	v_call	j_call	cdr3_nt	cdr3_aa
TRBD1	many	TRBV12-3/TRBV12-4	TRBJ2-3	TGTGCCAGCAGTTTCCCGCGGGACAGGGGCACAGATACGCAGTATTTT	CASSFPRDRGTDTQYF
NA	many	TRBV7-2	TRBJ1-1	TGTGCCAGCAGCTTCCTTGCTCGGGACACTGAAGCTTTCTTT	CASSFLARDTEAFF
NA	many	TRBV25-1	TRBJ1-1	TGTGCCAGCAGTGCCCGGGACACTGAAGCTTTCTTT	CASSARDTEAFF
TRBD2	many	TRBV20-1	TRBJ2-1	TGCAGTGCTAGAGTGGCGGGGGGGCCGTCCTACAATGAGCAGTTCTTC	CSARVAGGPSYNEQFF
TRBD2	many	TRBV4-2	TRBJ2-3	TGTGCCAGCAGCCAACGGACTAGCGACACAGATACGCAGTATTTT	CASSQRTSDTDTQYF
NA	many	TRBV5-6	TRBJ2-7	TGTGCCAGCAGCCATAACTACGAGCAGTACTTC	CASSHNYEQYF
NA	many	TRBV29-1	TRBJ2-7	TGCAGCGTCTCAGTGGGGGAGCAGTACTTC	CSVSVGEQYF
TRBD1	many	TRBV11-3	TRBJ2-1	TGTGCCAGCAGCGGGGGGGGACAGGGGGCGTCTCATGAGCAGTTCTTC	CASSGGGQGASHEQFF
NA	many	TRBV21-1	TRBJ2-1	TGTGCCAGCAGCAAAGGTAACACGGGTGATGAGCAGTTCTTC	CASSKGNTGDEQFF
TRBD2	many	TRBV4-2	TRBJ2-3	TGTGCCACCCAGGAGACTAGCGGGGGGGCAGATACGCAGTATTTT	CATQETSGGADTQYF
NA	many	TRBV12-3/TRBV12-4	TRBJ2-3	TGTGCCAGCAGTTGGCGTGAACAGGGCACAGATACGCAGTATTTT	CASSWREQGTDTQYF